The entry below gives a single T cell receptor beta chain sequence along with its context. Its antigen is unknown. Nominally healthy donors were sampled, though unrecorded immune exposures were likely. This CDR3 has 13 residues. Trimming took 5 bases from V and 4 from J, leaving 11 bases between them. The germline V gene has CDR1 SNHLY and CDR2 FYNNEI. The source of the sample is a study of cytomegalovirus exposure and HLA in healthy donors. Study information: Genetic ancestry analysis placed more than 80% of the roughly 400 donors that were genotyped in the Caucasian-associated cluster.

Study observations and caveats: Reported performance of the classifier showed diagnosis of cytomegalovirus status with high specificity and sensitivity. In a later analysis, V- and J-gene trimming of beta chains associated with a DCLRE1C missense variant, replicated independently.

This PCR relied on a set of 60 Vbeta primers and 13 Jbeta primers. Only in-frame clones appear in the TCRdb table, and some are missing; sequencing was by immunoSEQ multiplex PCR. This sample yields fewer than 110,000 clones, of which around three quarters are seen a single time; about 4% belongs to the top ten. This receptor was obtained from a man in his forties in good health and CMV-seronegative. The chain couples TRBV2 to TRBJ1-2; perhaps TRBD1 as D (5 bases). Specimen: PBMCs. CDR3 nucleotide sequence: TGTGCCAGCAGTTCGACAGTCTTCTATGGCTACACCTTC. Its translation is CASSSTVFYGYTF.